These T cell receptor beta chains were read from a single sample in a study of blood T cell repertoires in COVID-19. Measured with immunoSEQ multiplex PCR; TCRdb has only the in-frame clones, and not every one. In the table there are tens of thousands of clones, about 86% of which are singletons. Sample: peripheral blood. The receptor set was obtained from a man aged 80 or over with COVID-19, enrolled during active disease. The CDR3 runs from the conserved cysteine through the conserved F or W. A D gene is named only where the DNA matches it firmly. Clone size is stated in some rows and not others, as once, few, many or a class when expanded.

j_call | d_call | clone_size | v_call | cdr3_aa | cdr3_nt
TRBJ2-4 | . | . | TRBV6-5 | CASVQGGGINIQYF | TGTGCCAGCGTTCAGGGGGGAGGTATAAACATTCAGTACTTC
TRBJ1-6 | . | . | TRBV21-1 | CASSKAVRSGSRFSPLHF | TGTGCCAGCAGCAAAGCGGTACGTTCCGGGTCGAGATTTTCACCCCTCCACTTT
TRBJ1-5 | TRBD1 | few | TRBV12-3/TRBV12-4 | CATSDRQNQPQHF | TGTGCCACCTCGGACAGGCAAAATCAGCCCCAGCATTTT
TRBJ1-6 | . | . | TRBV10-2 | CASSDGGYVGSPLHF | TGCGCCAGCAGTGACGGGGGATACGTCGGATCACCCCTCCACTTT
TRBJ2-1 | TRBD1 | . | TRBV19 | CASSARTGGISYNEQFF | TGTGCCAGTAGTGCCCGAACAGGGGGAATCTCCTACAATGAGCAGTTCTTC
TRBJ2-6 | . | . | TRBV5-6 | CASSLLAGMDMTF | TGTGCCAGCAGCTTGTTAGCAGGGATGGATATGACTTTC
TRBJ2-1 | TRBD2 | . | TRBV10-3 | CAISDPGYSGSRSNEQFF | TGTGCCATCAGTGACCCCGGGTATAGCGGGAGTCGTAGCAATGAGCAGTTCTTC
TRBJ2-1 | TRBD2 | . | TRBV7-2 | CASSSRGGAGEQFF | TGTGCCAGCAGTTCCCGCGGGGGGGCCGGTGAGCAGTTCTTC
TRBJ2-7 | TRBD2 | . | TRBV4-1 | CASSQDRGGPYEQYF | TGCGCCAGCAGCCAAGATCGGGGGGGGCCGTACGAGCAGTACTTC
TRBJ1-4 | TRBD1 | . | TRBV28 | CASSLGGTVGEKLFF | TGTGCCAGCAGTTTAGGAGGGACAGTCGGGGAAAAACTGTTTTTT
TRBJ1-1 | . | . | TRBV7-3 | CASSLSQGGSGEFTEAFF | TGTGCCAGCAGCTTAAGCCAGGGAGGATCGGGGGAATTCACTGAAGCTTTCTTT
TRBJ2-5 | . | . | TRBV7-7 | CASSPEAGRETQYF | TGTGCCAGCAGCCCCGAGGCGGGGCGAGAGACCCAGTACTTC
TRBJ1-1 | . | . | TRBV7-9 | CASRSGDTEAFF | TGTGCCAGCAGATCGGGGGACACTGAAGCTTTCTTT
TRBJ2-5 | . | . | TRBV7-2 | CASSGRTIQETQYF | TGTGCCAGCAGCGGCCGGACTATCCAAGAGACCCAGTACTTC
TRBJ2-3 | . | . | TRBV5-8 | CASSLDRTTQYF | TGTGCCAGCAGCTTGGATCGGACTACCCAGTATTTT
TRBJ2-1 | TRBD2 | . | TRBV5-1 | CASSLYGGGAENEQFF | TGCGCCAGCAGCTTGTACGGCGGGGGGGCCGAGAATGAGCAGTTCTTC
TRBJ1-1 | . | . | TRBV5-6 | CASSLASGRRTEAFF | TGTGCCAGCAGCTTGGCTTCGGGAAGGCGAACTGAAGCTTTCTTT
TRBJ1-2 | TRBD1 | . | TRBV7-2 | CASSPGSGTGRGYTF | TGTGCCAGCAGCCCCGGATCCGGGACAGGCCGGGGCTACACCTTC
TRBJ1-3 | . | once | TRBV4-3 | CASSQGGLQYSGNTIYF | TGCGCCAGCAGCCAAGGAGGGTTGCAGTACTCTGGAAACACCATATATTTT
TRBJ2-2 | TRBD2 | . | TRBV28 | CASSRLAGGPGDTGELFF | TGTGCCAGCAGTAGACTAGCGGGGGGGCCCGGCGACACCGGGGAGCTGTTTTTT